The entry below gives a single TCR beta chain sequence along with its context. The antigen remains undetermined. The data stem from a study of post-analysis software for immune sequencing data. Study summary: Progressive-relapsing, secondary progressive and relapsing-remitting multiple sclerosis were among the disease courses included.

The library was made from cDNA and included unique molecular identifiers. TCRdb passed the PCR reads through MiXCR, listing each CDR3 protein once. The table shows 450,000 or so distinct CDR3 sequences, with over 35% occurring only once. Study findings and constraints: Strong co-clustering by F measure was seen for same-batch samples.

The sequence was collected from a girl aged 10 to 17 with multiple sclerosis. Sequenced material: blood.

The CDR3 spells CASSQMVIGAGAYEQYF. CDR3 DNA: TGTGCCAGCAGCCAGATGGTCATCGGAGCGGGTGCCTACGAGCAGTACTTC. The rearrangement joins TRBV3-1 to TRBJ2-7, with D tentatively TRBD2 (6 bases). Germline V lookup: CDR1 LGHDT, CDR2 YNNKEL (reference sequence). The CDR3 loop spans 17 amino acids. V was trimmed by 3 bases and J by 2 bases, leaving 20 bases between them.